This T cell receptor (beta chain) was found in a study of cytomegalovirus exposure and HLA in healthy donors. Primers included in the PCR were 60 Vbeta and 13 Jbeta primers. The assay was immunoSEQ multiplex PCR, and TCRdb's table has in-frame clones only and misses some. The data hold about 89,000 clones, with around 85% observed a single time. Study findings and constraints: Previously analyzed data showed that most TCR beta V segments were productive at a frequency of about 90% or about 30%. A later analysis, which compared TCR beta chains of equal frequency, found the HLA-associated ones more clonally expanded. It was 160 or so TCR beta chains that were listed as cytomegalovirus-associated.

CDR3 length: 14 residues. The V end was cut by 10 bases, the J end by 6 bases, with 22 bases between. Of note for this clone: Its antigen is currently unknown.

The material sequenced was PBMCs. The TCR was taken from a man aged 35 to 55 in good health and CMV-seropositive. The rearrangement joins TRBV5-3 to TRBJ1-1; no definite D call. TRBV5-3 is assigned to the ORF class and has an uncertain function. CDR3 sequence (DNA): TGTGCCCCCCCCCAGAAGGAGGATCTCCCTGAAGCTTTCTTT. Its translation is CAPPQKEDLPEAFF.